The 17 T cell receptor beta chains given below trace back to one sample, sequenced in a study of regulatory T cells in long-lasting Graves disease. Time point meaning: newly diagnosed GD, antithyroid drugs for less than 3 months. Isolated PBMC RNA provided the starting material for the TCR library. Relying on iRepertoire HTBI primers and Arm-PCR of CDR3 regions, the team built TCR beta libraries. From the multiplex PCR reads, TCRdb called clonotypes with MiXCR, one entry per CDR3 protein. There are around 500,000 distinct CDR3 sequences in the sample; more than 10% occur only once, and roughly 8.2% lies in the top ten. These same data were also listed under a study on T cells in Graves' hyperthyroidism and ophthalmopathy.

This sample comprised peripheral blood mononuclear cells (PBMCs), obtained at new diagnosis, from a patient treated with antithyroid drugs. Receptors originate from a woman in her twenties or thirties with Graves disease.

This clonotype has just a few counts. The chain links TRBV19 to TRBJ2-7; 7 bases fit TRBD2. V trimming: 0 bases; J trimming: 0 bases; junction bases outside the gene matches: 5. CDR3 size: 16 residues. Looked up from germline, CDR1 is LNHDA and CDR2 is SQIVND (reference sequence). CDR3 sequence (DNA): TGTGCCAGTAGTATAGACTGGGGGACTAACTCCTACGAGCAGTACTTC. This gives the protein CASSIDWGTNSYEQYF.

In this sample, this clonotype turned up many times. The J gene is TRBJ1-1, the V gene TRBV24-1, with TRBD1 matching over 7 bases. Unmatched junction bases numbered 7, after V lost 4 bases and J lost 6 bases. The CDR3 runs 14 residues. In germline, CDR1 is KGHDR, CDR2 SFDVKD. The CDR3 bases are TGTGCCACCAGTGACCGACAGGGAGGAGCTGAAGCTTTCTTT. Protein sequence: CATSDRQGGAEAFF.

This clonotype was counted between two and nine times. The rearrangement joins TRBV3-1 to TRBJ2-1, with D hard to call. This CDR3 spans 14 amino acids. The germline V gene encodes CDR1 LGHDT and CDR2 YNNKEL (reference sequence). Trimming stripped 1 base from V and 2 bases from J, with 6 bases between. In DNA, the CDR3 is TGTGCCAGCAGCCAAGCGGTCCCCTACAATGAGCAGTTCTTC. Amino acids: CASSQAVPYNEQFF.

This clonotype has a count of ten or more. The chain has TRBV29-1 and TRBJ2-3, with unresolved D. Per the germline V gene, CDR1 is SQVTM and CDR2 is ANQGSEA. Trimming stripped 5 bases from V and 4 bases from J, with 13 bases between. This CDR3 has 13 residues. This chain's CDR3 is CSVSLIASDTQYF. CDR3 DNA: TGCAGCGTTAGCCTTATAGCCTCAGATACGCAGTATTTT.

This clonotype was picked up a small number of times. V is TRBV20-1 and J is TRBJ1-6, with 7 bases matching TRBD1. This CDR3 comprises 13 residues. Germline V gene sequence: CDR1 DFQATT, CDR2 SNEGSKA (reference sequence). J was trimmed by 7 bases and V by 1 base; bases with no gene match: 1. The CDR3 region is CSARAGGNSPLHF. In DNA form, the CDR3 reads TGCAGTGCTAGAGCAGGGGGGAATTCACCCCTCCACTTT.

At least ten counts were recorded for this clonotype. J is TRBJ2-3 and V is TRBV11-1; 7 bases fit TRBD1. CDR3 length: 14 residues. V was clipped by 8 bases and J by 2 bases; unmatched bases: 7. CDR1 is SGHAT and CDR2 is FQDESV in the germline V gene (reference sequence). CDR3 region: CASSRGQFTDTQYF. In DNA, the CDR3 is TGTGCCAGCTCGAGGGGACAGTTCACAGATACGCAGTATTTT.

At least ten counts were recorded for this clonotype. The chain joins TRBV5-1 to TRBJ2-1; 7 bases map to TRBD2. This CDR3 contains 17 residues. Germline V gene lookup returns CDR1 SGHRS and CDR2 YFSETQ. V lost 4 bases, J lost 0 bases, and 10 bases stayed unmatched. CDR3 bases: TGCGCCAGCAGCCCAGGCAGTAGCGGGCGCTCCTACAATGAGCAGTTCTTC. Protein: CASSPGSSGRSYNEQFF.

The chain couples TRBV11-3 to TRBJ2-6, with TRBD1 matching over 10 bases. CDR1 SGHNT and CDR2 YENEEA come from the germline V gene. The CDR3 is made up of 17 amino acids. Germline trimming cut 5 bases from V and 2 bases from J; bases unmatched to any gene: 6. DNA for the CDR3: TGTGCCAGCAGCCCCGGACAGGGGGTACCTGGGGCCAACGTCCTGACTTTC. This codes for CASSPGQGVPGANVLTF.

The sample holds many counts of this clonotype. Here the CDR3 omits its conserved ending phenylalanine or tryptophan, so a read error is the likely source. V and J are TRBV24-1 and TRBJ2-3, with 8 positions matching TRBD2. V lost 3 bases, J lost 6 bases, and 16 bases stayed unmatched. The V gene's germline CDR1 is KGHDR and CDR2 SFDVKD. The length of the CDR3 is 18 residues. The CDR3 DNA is TGTGCCACCAGTGATCGACGGGGTAGCGGGATACCTCGGGATACGCAGTATTTA. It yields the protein CATSDRRGSGIPRDTQYL.

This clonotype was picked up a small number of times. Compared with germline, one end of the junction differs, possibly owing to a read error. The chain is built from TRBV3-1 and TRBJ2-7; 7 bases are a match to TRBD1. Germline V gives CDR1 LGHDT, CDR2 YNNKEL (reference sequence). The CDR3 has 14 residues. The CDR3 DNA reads TGTGCCGGCAGCCTCCGGGACAGAACCTACGAGCAGTACTTC. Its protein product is CAGSLRDRTYEQYF.

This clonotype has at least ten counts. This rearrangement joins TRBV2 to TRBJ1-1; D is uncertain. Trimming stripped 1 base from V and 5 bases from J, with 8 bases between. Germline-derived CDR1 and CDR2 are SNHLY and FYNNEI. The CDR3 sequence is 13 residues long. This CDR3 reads CASSEESKTEAFF. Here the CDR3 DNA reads TGTGCCAGCAGTGAAGAGAGTAAGACTGAAGCTTTCTTT.

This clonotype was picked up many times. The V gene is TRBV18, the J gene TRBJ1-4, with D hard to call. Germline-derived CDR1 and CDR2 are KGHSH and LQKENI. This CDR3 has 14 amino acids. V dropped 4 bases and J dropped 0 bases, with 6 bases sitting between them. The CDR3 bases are TGTGCCAGCTCACTCCAAACAACTAATGAAAAACTGTTTTTT. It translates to CASSLQTTNEKLFF.

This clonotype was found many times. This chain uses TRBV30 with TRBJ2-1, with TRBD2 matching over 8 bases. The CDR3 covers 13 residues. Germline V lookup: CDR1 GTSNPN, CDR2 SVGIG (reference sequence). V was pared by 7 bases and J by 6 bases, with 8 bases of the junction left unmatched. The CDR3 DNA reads TGTGCCTCAGGGGCACGGGAGGGCAATGAGCAGTTCTTC. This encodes CASGAREGNEQFF. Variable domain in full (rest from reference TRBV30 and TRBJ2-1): SQTIHQWPATLVQPVGSPLSLECTVEGTSNPNLYWYRQAAGRGLQLLFYSVGIGQISSEVPQNLSASRPQDRQFILSSKKLLLSDSGFYLCASGAREGNEQFFGPGTRLTVL.

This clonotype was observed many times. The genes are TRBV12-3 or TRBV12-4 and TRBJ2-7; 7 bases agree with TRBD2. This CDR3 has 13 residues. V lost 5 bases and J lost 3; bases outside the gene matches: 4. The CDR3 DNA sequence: TGTGCCAGCAGTCCTTCTAGCGGCTACGAGCAGTACTTC. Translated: CASSPSSGYEQYF.

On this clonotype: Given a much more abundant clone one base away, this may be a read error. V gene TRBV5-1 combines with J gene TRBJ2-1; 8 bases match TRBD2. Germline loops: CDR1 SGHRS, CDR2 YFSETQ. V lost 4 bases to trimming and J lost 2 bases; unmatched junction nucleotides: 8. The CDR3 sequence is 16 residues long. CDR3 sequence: CASSSSGTTTYNEQFF. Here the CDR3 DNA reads TGCGCCAGCAGCAGTAGCGGGACCACAACCTACAATGAGCAGTTCTTC.

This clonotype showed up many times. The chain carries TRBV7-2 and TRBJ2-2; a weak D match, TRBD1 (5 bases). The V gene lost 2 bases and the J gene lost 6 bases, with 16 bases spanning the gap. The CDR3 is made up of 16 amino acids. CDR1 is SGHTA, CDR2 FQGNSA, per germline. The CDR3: CASSLLAGSLPGELFF. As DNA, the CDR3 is TGTGCCAGCAGCTTACTCGCAGGGTCTCTCCCCGGGGAGCTGTTTTTT.

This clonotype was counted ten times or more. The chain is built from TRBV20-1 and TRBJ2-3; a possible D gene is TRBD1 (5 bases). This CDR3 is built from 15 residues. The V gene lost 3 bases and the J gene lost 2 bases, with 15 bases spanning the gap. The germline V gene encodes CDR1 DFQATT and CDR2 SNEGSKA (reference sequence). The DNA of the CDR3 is TGCAGTGCTAGTCGGCGAGACAGAGACACAGATACGCAGTATTTT. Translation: CSASRRDRDTDTQYF.